This entry features one T cell receptor beta chain sequence. Its specificity is not known. CDR1 and CDR2 (germline): DFQATT, SNEGSKA (reference sequence). CDR3 length: 15 amino acids. V dropped 1 base and J dropped 6 bases, with 18 bases sitting between them. This entry is derived from a study of blood T cells in healthy people across ages. Study information: Template-switching capture recovered about one barcoded beta molecule per two T cells.

The second PCR ran about 6 to 11 cycles with a sample-barcoded 5' primer and J-beta primers. A single record per CDR3 protein comes from TCRdb applying MiXCR to the 5' RACE reads. This sample has more than 650,000 distinct CDR3 sequences; around a fifth occur once, and the top ten carry approximately 20%. General study points: Per million T cells, TCR beta diversity dropped about linearly as age rose.

Material for sequencing was blood. This receptor was identified in a man aged 65-85 years in good health. This chain uses TRBV20-1 with TRBJ2-5; perhaps TRBD1 as D (5 bases). CDR3 bases: TGCAGTGCTAGAGTCAGGGCGGAAGCTTTTCAGACCCAGTACTTC. Its translation is CSARVRAEAFQTQYF.